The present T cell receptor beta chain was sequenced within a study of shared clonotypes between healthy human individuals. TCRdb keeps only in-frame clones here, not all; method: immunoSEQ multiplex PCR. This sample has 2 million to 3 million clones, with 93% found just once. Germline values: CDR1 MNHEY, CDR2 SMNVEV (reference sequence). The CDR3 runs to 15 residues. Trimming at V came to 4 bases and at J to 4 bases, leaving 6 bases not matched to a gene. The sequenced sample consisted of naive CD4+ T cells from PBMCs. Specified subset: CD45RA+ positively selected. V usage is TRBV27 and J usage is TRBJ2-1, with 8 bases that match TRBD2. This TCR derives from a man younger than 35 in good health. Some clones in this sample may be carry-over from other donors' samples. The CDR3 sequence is CASSSGLGGYNEQFF. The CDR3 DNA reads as TGTGCCAGCAGTTCGGGACTAGGGGGGTACAATGAGCAGTTCTTC.